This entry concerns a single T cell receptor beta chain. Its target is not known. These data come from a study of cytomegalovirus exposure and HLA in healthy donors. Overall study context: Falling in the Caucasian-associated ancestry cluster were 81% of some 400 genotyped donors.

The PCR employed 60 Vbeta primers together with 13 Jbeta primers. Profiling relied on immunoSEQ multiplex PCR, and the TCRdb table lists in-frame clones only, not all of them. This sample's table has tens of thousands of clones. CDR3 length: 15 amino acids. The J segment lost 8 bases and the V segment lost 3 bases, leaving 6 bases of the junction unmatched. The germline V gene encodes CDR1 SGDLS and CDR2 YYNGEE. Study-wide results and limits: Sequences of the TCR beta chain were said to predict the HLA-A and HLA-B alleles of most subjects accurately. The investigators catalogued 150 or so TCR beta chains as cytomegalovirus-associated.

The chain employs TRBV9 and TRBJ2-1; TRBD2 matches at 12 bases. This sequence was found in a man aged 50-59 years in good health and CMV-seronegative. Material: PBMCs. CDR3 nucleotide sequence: TGTGCCAGCAGCGCTAGCGGGGGGGGTGGGGATGAGCAGTTCTTC. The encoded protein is CASSASGGGGDEQFF.